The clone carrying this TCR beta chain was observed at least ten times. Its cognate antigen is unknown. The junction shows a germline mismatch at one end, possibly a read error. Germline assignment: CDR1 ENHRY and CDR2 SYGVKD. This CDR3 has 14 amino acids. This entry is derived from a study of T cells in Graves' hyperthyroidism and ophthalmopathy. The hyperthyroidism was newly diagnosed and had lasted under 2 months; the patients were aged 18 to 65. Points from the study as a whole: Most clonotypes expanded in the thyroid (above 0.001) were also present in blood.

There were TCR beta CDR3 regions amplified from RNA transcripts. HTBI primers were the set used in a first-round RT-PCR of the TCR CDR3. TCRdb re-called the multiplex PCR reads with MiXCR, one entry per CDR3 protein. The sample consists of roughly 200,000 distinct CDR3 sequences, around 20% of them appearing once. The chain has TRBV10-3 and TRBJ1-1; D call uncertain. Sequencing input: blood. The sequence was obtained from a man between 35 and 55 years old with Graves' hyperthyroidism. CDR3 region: CAFSIDGWSTEAFF. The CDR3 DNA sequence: TGTGCCTTCAGCATTGATGGGTGGAGCACTGAAGCTTTCTTT.